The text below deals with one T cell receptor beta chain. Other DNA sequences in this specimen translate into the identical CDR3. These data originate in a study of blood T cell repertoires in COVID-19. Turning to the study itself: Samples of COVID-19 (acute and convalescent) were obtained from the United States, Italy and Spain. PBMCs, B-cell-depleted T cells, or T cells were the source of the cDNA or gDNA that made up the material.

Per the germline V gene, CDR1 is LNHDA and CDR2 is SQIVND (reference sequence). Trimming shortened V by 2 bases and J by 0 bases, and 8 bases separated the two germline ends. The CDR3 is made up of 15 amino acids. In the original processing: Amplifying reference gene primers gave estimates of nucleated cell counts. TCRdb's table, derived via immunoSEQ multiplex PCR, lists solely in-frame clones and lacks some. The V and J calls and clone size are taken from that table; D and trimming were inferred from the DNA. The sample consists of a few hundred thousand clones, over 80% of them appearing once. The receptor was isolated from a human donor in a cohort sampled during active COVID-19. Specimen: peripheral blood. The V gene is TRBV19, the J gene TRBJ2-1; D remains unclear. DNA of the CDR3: TGTGCCAGTAGTATAAGCGCCAGCTCCTACAATGAGCAGTTCTTC. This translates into CASSISASSYNEQFF.